One and the same sample provided the 21 T cell receptor beta chains below, sequenced in a study of blood T cells in healthy people across ages. Then a second PCR, running about 6 to 12 cycles, was carried out with a sample-barcoded 5' primer and a J-beta primer mix. MiXCR, applied by TCRdb to the 5' RACE reads, yields one record per CDR3 protein. The sample shows 1,500,000 or so distinct CDR3 sequences, around 55% of them seen only once. Source material: blood. All receptors derive from a man in his late teens or twenties in good health.

The chain is built from TRBV15 and TRBJ2-7; 9 bases agree with TRBD1. Germline V gives CDR1 LNHNV, CDR2 YYDKDF (reference sequence). CDR3 size: 13 residues. V was clipped by 2 bases and J by 5 bases; unmatched bases: 1. CDR3 sequence: CATSRRDRDEQYF. In nucleotides, the CDR3 is TGTGCCACCAGCAGACGGGACAGGGACGAGCAGTACTTC.

The chain links TRBV27 to TRBJ2-5; TRBD1 matches 8 bases. With V trimmed by 3 bases and J by 3 bases, 6 bases remained unmatched. There are 15 residues in the CDR3. Germline assignment: CDR1 MNHEY and CDR2 SMNVEV (reference sequence). The CDR3 coding sequence is TGTGCCAGCAGTTTGGGGCCGGGACAGGAAGAGACCCAGTACTTC. Translation gives CASSLGPGQEETQYF.

This chain links TRBV7-9 with TRBJ2-3; D may be TRBD2 (5 bases). This CDR3 comprises 17 residues. Germline lookup yields CDR1 SEHNR and CDR2 FQNEAQ (reference sequence). V dropped 5 bases and J dropped 1 base, with 19 bases sitting between them. CDR3 residues: CASSPGDKVWGTDTQYF. In DNA, the CDR3 is TGTGCCAGCAGCCCCGGGGATAAGGTTTGGGGCACAGATACGCAGTATTTT.

The chain combines TRBV13 with TRBJ1-2, with TRBD1 identical over 7 bases. The V segment lost 3 bases and the J segment 4 bases; nucleotides outside the gene matches: 5. CDR3 size: 14 residues. The germline V gene encodes CDR1 PRHDT and CDR2 FYEKMQ (reference sequence). The CDR3 here is CASSFYRGAYGYTF. The CDR3 bases are TGTGCCAGCAGCTTCTACAGGGGAGCCTATGGCTACACCTTC.

V gene TRBV10-3 combines with J gene TRBJ2-1, with 8 nucleotides matching TRBD1. The germline V gene has CDR1 ENHRY and CDR2 SYGVKD. Losses at the gene ends were 2 bases for V and 3 bases for J; bases not matched to a gene: 6. The CDR3 covers 16 residues. This chain's CDR3 is CAISEVGGQVYNEQFF. For the CDR3, the DNA is TGTGCCATCAGTGAGGTCGGGGGACAGGTCTACAATGAGCAGTTCTTC.

V and J are TRBV5-1 and TRBJ2-2; D call uncertain. The CDR3 is made up of 16 amino acids. Germline assignment: CDR1 SGHRS and CDR2 YFSETQ. Trimming took off 1 base at V and 7 bases at J, with 17 bases between the two ends. CDR3 sequence reads: CASSLNSGQVVGELFF. DNA for the CDR3: TGCGCCAGCAGCTTGAATTCCGGGCAGGTAGTCGGGGAGCTGTTTTTT.

This clonotype was seen a handful of times. The chain combines TRBV7-6 with TRBJ2-5; 11 nucleotides agree with TRBD1. Germline CDR1 and CDR2: SGHVS and FNYEAQ. The CDR3 contains 15 residues. V was clipped by 5 bases and J by 11 bases; unmatched bases: 13. CDR3 nucleotide sequence: TGTGCCAGCAGCCCCGGACAGGGGGCTCTGGATGAGCAGTACTTC. Translated: CASSPGQGALDEQYF.

The chain combines TRBV6-1 with TRBJ2-7; the D gene is possibly TRBD2 (6 bases). Trimming shortened V by 1 base and J by 0 bases, and 10 bases separated the two germline ends. The V gene's germline CDR1 is MNHNS and CDR2 SASEGT. CDR3 length: 15 amino acids. DNA of the CDR3: TGTGCCAGCAGTGAAGTAGAGGGACTCTCCTACGAGCAGTACTTC. It codes for CASSEVEGLSYEQYF.

V and J are TRBV29-1 and TRBJ2-1; 15 bases align to TRBD2. The CDR3 sequence is 16 residues long. J gave up 7 bases and V 5 bases, and 9 bases lay outside the gene matches. CDR1 is SQVTM and CDR2 is ANQGSEA in the germline V gene. The CDR3: CSVLLGTSGRRNEQFF. DNA for the CDR3: TGCAGCGTTCTGCTAGGGACTAGCGGGAGGAGGAATGAGCAGTTCTTC.

The chain couples TRBV12-3 or TRBV12-4 to TRBJ2-3; 14 bases line up with TRBD2. There are 15 residues in the CDR3. Trimming at V came to 8 bases and at J to 5 bases, leaving 6 bases not matched to a gene. CDR3 in amino acids: CASAKTSGGGDTQYF. The CDR3 DNA is TGTGCCAGCGCAAAGACTAGCGGGGGGGGAGATACGCAGTATTTT.

This chain links TRBV12-3 or TRBV12-4 with TRBJ2-4, with D possibly matching TRBD2 (5 bases). With the DNA end fitting TRBJ2-7 better, the J assignment may be wrong. The CDR3 is 14 amino acids. CDR3 protein: CASGSSPALGEQYF. For the CDR3, the DNA is TGTGCCAGCGGTTCTAGCCCAGCCCTCGGCGAGCAGTACTTC.

This chain joins TRBV6-6 and TRBJ1-3; D gene unclear. The CDR3 is made up of 15 amino acids. The germline gives CDR1 MNHNY, CDR2 SVGAGI (reference sequence). V was clipped by 2 bases and J by 0 bases, with 8 bases between them. CDR3 coding DNA: TGTGCCAGCAGTTACCAGGCAGACTCTGGAAACACCATATATTTT. It codes for CASSYQADSGNTIYF.

The genes are TRBV6-1 and TRBJ2-5; 7 bases align to TRBD1. The end of the DNA aligns better with TRBJ2-7, so the J call may be wrong. The length of the CDR3 is 14 residues. Germline V CDR1 and CDR2: MNHNS, SASEGT. The CDR3 bases are TGTGCCAGCAGAGGGACAGATACTTCCTACGAGCAGTACTTC. Protein sequence: CASRGTDTSYEQYF.

This clonotype has only a few counts. V and J are TRBV5-1 and TRBJ2-1; 12 positions agree with TRBD1. Germline V lookup: CDR1 SGHRS, CDR2 YFSETQ. V shed 7 bases, J shed 7 bases, and the junction held 6 bases outside the gene matches. CDR3 length equals 14 residues. CDR3 coding DNA: TGCGCCAGCCAACCGGGACAGGGGGCGAATGAGCAGTTCTTC. It encodes CASQPGQGANEQFF.

This sequence joins TRBV13 and TRBJ2-5; TRBD2 aligns across 10 bases. The CDR3 extends over 15 amino acids. Germline assignment: CDR1 PRHDT and CDR2 FYEKMQ (reference sequence). Trimming cost V 8 bases and J 11 bases; bases outside gene matches: 17. CDR3 amino acids: CASLLRTSGNNEQYF. CDR3 DNA sequence: TGTGCCAGCTTACTCCGGACTAGCGGAAACAATGAGCAGTACTTC.

The chain recombines TRBV5-1 with TRBJ2-4, with 12 bases that match TRBD1. The germline V gene has CDR1 SGHRS and CDR2 YFSETQ. The CDR3 is 18 residues long. Losses at the gene ends were 4 bases for V and 0 bases for J; bases not matched to a gene: 8. The DNA for the CDR3 is TGCGCCAGCAGCCTAGGGACAGGGGGCGCGGTAGCCAAAAACATTCAGTACTTC. This translates into CASSLGTGGAVAKNIQYF.

The V gene is TRBV25-1, the J gene TRBJ1-1; D remains ambiguous. V was pared by 4 bases and J by 4 bases, with 10 bases between. Germline values: CDR1 MGHDK, CDR2 SYGVNS. CDR3 size: 13 residues. The CDR3 is CASSAQQSTEAFF. For the CDR3, the DNA is TGTGCCAGCAGTGCCCAGCAGAGCACTGAAGCTTTCTTT.

The genes are TRBV15 and TRBJ2-7; D may be TRBD2 (6 bases). The germline V gene has CDR1 LNHNV and CDR2 YYDKDF (reference sequence). CDR3 size: 15 residues. The V and J ends lost 0 bases and 7 bases respectively, with 16 bases between them. This chain's CDR3 is CATSRDLGGGGEQYF. The DNA of the CDR3 is TGTGCCACCAGCAGAGATCTGGGGGGTGGTGGAGAGCAGTACTTC.

This clonotype was observed a few times. V is TRBV6-4 and J is TRBJ1-6; D is ambiguous. CDR1 and CDR2 from the germline V gene are MRHNA and SNTAGT. The CDR3 is 13 amino acids. V was trimmed by 0 bases and J by 7 bases, leaving 4 bases between them. CDR3 DNA: TGTGCCAGCAGTGACTCGGGGAATTCACCCCTCCACTTT. Translated: CASSDSGNSPLHF.

The gene calls are TRBV29-1 and TRBJ2-7; 10 nucleotides line up with TRBD1. The V segment lost 6 bases and the J segment 3 bases; nucleotides outside the gene matches: 8. The CDR3 runs to 14 residues. CDR1 SQVTM and CDR2 ANQGSEA come from the germline V gene. The CDR3 DNA sequence: TGCAGCGTAGCCGGGACAGGGGACGACTACGAGCAGTACTTC. It specifies CSVAGTGDDYEQYF.

This clonotype has more than one count but fewer than ten. The chain employs TRBV3-1 and TRBJ2-7; D call uncertain. Per germline, CDR1 LGHDT and CDR2 YNNKEL (reference sequence). Between the trimmed V and J ends, which lost 0 bases and 6 bases, there was a span of 9 bases. CDR3 length equals 13 residues. This CDR3 reads CASSQDDRGEQYF. CDR3 nucleotide sequence: TGTGCCAGCAGCCAAGACGACCGAGGCGAGCAGTACTTC.